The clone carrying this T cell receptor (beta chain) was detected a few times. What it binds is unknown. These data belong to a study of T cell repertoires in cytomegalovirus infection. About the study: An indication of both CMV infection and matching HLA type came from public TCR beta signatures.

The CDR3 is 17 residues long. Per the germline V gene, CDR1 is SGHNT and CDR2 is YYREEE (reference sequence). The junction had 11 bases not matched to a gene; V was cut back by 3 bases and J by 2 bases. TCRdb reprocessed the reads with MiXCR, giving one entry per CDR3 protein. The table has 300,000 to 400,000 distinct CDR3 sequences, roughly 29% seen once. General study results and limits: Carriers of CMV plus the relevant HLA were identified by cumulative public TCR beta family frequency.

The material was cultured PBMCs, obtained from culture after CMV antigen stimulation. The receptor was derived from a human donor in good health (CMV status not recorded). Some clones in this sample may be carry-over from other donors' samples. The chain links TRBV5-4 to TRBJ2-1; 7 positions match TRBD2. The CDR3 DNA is TGTGCCAGCAGCTCCCGTTCGGGGGAGGGACCCTACAATGAGCAGTTCTTC. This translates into CASSSRSGEGPYNEQFF.